This TCR beta chain was recorded in a study of cytomegalovirus exposure and HLA in healthy donors. Study-level background: In an earlier analysis, almost 120 million unique TCR beta sequences were found from 150 million to 200 million T cells.

As regards this clone: Its antigen is as yet unknown.

After removal of 4 bases from V and 7 bases from J, the junction contained 3 bases not matched to a gene. The germline CDR1 and CDR2 sequences are SQVTM and ANQGSEA. This CDR3 comprises 12 residues. Study-wide findings and caveats: The authors later linked a missense DCLRE1C variant to TCR beta V- and J-gene trimming.

It was with 60 Vbeta and 13 Jbeta primers that the PCR ran. Produced via immunoSEQ multiplex PCR; TCRdb's table is partial and in-frame only. The sample yields more than 75,000 clones, 85% to 90% seen once. Sequencing used PBMCs. This TCR was sampled from a man aged 18 to 29 in good health and CMV-seronegative. The chain couples TRBV29-1 to TRBJ1-4; TRBD1 agrees at 7 bases. The CDR3 bases are TGCAGCGTTGGGACAGGTACTGAAAAACTGTTTTTT. It encodes CSVGTGTEKLFF.